This record looks at one TCR beta chain sequence and its context. Its antigen is currently unknown. The primer mix had 52 TRBV and 13 TRBJ primers. Sequencing used immunoSEQ multiplex PCR; TCRdb keeps in-frame clones, though not all of them. The sample consists of approximately 29,000 clones, about 93% of them appearing once. CD4+ T cells were divided by sorting: CD25-high CD127-low Tregs, CD25-low CD127-high conventional cells. The source of the sample is a study of regulatory T cells. Broader study findings: In CD3G-deficient patients, conventional CD4+ T cells were enriched for hydrophobic CDR3 residues at positions 6 and 7. Skewed V and J usage and few unique V-J pairs marked patient repertoires, most in Tregs.

CDR1 and CDR2 from the germline V gene are MDHEN and SYDVKM. CDR3 size: 12 residues. The V gene end was trimmed by 10 bases and the J gene end by 0 bases; junction bases not matched to a gene: 3. The sequenced material came from conventional CD4+ T cells sorted from blood. J is TRBJ2-7 and V is TRBV28; 7 nucleotides agree with TRBD1. The sequence came from a child younger than 10 with CD3G deficiency. The CDR3 protein is CATGTASYEQYF. CDR3 sequence (DNA): TGTGCCACCGGGACAGCCTCCTACGAGCAGTACTTC.